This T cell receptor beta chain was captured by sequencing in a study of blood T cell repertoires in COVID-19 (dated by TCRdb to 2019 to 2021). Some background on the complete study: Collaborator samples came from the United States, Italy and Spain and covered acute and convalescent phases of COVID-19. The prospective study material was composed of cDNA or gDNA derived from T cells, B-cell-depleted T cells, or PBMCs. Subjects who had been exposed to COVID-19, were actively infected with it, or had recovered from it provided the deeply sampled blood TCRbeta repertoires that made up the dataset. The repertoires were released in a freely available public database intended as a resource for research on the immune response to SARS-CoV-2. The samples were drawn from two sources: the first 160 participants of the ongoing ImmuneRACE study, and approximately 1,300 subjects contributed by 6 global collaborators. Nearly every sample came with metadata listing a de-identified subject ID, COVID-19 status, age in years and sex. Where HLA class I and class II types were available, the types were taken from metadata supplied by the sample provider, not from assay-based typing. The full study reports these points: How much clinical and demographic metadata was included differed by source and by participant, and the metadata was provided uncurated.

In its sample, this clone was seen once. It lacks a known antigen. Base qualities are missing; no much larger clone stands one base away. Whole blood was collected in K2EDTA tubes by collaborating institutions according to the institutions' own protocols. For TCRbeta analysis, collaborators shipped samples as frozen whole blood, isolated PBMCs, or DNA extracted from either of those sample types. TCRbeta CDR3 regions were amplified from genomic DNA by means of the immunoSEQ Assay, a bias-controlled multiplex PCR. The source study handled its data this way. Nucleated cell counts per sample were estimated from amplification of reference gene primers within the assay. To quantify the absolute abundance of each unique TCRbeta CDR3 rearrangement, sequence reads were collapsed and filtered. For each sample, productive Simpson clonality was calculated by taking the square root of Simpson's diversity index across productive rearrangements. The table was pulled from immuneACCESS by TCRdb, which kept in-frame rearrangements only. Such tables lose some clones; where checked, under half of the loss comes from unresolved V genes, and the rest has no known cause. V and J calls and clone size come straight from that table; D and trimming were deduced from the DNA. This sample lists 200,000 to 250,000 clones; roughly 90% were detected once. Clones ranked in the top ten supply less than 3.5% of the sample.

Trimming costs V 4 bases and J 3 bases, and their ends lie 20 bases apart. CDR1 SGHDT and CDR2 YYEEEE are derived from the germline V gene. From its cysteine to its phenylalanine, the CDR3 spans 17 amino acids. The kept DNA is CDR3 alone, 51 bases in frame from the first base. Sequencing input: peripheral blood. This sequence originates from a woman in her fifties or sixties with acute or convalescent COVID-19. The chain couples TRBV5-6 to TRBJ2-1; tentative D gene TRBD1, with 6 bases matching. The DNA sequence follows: TGTGCCAGCAGCCCGATAGGGGTGGGGGCCGTCTACAATGAGCAGTTCTTC. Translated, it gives CASSPIGVGAVYNEQFF.